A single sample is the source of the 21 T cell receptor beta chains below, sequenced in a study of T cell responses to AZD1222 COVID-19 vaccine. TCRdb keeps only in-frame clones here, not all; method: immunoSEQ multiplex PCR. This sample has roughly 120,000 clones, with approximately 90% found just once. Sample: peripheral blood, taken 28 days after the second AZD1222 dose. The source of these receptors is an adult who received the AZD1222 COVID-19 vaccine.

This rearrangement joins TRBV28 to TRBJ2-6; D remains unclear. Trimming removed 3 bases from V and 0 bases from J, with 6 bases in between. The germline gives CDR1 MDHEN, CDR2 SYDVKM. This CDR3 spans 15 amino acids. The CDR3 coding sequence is TGTGCCAGCAGTTTCAGCCTCTCTGGGGCCAACGTCCTGACTTTC. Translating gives CASSFSLSGANVLTF.

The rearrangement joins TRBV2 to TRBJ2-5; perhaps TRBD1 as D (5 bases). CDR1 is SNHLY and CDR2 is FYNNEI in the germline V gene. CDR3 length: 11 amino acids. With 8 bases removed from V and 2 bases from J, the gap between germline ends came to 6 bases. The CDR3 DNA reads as TGTGCCAGCGCAGGGCAAGAGACCCAGTACTTC. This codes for CASAGQETQYF.

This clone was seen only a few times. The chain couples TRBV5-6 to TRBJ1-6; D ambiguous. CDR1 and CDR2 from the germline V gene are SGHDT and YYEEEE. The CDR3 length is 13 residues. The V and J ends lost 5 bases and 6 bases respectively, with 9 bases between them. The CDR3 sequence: CASRTDPNSPLHF. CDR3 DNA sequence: TGTGCCAGCAGGACGGACCCTAATTCACCCCTCCACTTT.

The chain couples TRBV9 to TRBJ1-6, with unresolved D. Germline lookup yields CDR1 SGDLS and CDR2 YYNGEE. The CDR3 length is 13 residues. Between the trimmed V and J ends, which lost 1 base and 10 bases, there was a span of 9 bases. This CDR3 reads CASSVRDQSPLHF. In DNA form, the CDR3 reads TGTGCCAGCAGCGTAAGGGATCAGTCACCCCTCCACTTT.

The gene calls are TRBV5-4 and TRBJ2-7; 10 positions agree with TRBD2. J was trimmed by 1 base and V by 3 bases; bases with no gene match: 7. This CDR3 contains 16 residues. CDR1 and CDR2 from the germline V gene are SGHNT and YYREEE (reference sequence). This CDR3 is CASSSSGGAGSYEQYF. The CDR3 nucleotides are TGTGCCAGCAGCTCAAGCGGGGGGGCGGGATCCTACGAGCAGTACTTC.

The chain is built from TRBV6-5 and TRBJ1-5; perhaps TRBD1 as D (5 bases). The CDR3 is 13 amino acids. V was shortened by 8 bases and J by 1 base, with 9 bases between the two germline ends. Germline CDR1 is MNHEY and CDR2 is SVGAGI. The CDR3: CASRRGSNQPQHF. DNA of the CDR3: TGTGCCAGCCGTCGGGGGAGCAATCAGCCCCAGCATTTT.

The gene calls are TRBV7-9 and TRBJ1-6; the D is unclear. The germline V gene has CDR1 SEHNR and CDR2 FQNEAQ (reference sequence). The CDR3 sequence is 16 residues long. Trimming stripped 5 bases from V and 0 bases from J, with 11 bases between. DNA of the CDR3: TGTGCCAGCAGCCTGGACGGGAGCTCCTATAATTCACCCCTCCACTTT. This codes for CASSLDGSSYNSPLHF.

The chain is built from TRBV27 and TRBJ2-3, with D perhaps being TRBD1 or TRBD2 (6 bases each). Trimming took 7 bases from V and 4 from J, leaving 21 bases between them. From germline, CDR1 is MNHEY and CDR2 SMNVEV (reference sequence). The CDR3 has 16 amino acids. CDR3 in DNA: TGTGCCAGCAAGTGGACGGGGGCGGTTCGGGCAGATACGCAGTATTTT. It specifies CASKWTGAVRADTQYF.

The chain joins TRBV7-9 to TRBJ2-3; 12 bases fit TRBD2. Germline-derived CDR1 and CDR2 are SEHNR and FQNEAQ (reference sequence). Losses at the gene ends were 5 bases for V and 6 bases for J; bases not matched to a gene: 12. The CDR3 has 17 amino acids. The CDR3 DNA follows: TGTGCCAGCAGCGCCGACGGACTAGCGGGAAGGTGGGATACGCAGTATTTT. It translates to CASSADGLAGRWDTQYF.

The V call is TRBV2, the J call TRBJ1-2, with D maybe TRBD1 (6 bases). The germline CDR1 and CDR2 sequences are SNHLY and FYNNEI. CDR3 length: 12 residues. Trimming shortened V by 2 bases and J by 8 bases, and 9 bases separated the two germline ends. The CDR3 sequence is CASSEYREGYTF. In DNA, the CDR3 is TGTGCCAGCAGTGAATACAGGGAGGGCTACACCTTC.

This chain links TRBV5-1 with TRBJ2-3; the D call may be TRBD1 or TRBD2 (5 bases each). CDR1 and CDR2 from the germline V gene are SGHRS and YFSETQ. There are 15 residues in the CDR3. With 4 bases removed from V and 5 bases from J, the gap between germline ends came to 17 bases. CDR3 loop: CASSPEVSGGDTQYF. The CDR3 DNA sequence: TGCGCCAGCAGCCCGGAGGTCTCTGGGGGAGATACGCAGTATTTT.

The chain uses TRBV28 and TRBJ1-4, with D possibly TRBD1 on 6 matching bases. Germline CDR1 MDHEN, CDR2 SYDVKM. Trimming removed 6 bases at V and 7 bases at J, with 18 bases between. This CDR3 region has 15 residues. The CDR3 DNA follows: TGTGCCAGCAGGTTGGGGGGCAGGCTGGGTGAAAAACTGTTTTTT. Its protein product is CASRLGGRLGEKLFF.

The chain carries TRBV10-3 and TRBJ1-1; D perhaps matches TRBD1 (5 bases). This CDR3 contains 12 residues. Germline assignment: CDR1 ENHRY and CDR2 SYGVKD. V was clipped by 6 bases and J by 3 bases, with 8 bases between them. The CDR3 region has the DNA TGTGCCATCAGGATAGGGGACACTGAAGCTTTCTTT. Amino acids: CAIRIGDTEAFF.

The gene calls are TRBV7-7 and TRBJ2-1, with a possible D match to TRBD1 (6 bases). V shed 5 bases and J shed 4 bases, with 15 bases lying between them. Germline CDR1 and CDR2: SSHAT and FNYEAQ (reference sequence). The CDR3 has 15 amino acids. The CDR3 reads CASSPGRGGYNEQFF. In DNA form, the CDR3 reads TGTGCCAGCAGCCCAGGGAGAGGGGGATACAATGAGCAGTTCTTC.

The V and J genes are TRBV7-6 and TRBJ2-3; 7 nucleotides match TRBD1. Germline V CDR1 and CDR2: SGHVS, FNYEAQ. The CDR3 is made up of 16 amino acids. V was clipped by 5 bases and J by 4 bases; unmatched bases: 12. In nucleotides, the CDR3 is TGTGCCAGCAGCGCCACCCAGACAGGGCGACCAGATACGCAGTATTTT. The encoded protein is CASSATQTGRPDTQYF.

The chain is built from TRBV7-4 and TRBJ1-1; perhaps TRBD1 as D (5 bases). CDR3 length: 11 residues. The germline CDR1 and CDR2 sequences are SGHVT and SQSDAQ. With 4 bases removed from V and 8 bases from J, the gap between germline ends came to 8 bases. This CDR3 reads CASSWGVEAFF. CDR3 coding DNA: TGTGCCAGCAGCTGGGGGGTCGAAGCTTTCTTT.

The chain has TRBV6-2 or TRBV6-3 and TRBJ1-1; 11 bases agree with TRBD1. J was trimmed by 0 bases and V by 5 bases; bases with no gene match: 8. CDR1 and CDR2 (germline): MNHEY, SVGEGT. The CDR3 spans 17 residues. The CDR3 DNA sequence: TGTGCCAGCAGTCTCCTGGGACAGGGGGGTCTGAACACTGAAGCTTTCTTT. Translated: CASSLLGQGGLNTEAFF.

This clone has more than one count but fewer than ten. Here the CDR3 DNA reads TGTGCCAGCAGCCAAGAAAGGGTATCCTACGAGCAGTACTTC. Its protein is CASSQERVSYEQYF. The V gene is TRBV3-1 (or the pseudogene TRBV3-2), the J gene TRBJ2-7; D gene unclear. Trimming removed 0 bases at V and 1 base at J, with 7 bases between. The CDR3 has 14 amino acids. CDR1 is LGHDT and CDR2 is YNNKEL in the germline V gene (reference sequence).

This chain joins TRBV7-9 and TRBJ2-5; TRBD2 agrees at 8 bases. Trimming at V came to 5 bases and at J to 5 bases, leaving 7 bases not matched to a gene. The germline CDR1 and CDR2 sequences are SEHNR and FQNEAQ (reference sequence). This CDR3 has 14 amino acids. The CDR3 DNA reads TGTGCCAGCAGCGCGGGACTAGTGACTGAGACCCAGTACTTC. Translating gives CASSAGLVTETQYF.

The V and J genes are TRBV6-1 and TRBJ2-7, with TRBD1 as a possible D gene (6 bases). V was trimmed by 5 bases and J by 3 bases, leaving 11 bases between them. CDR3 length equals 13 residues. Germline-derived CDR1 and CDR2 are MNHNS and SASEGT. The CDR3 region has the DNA TGTGCCAGCAGTAACCGACAGGACTACGAGCAGTACTTC. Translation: CASSNRQDYEQYF.

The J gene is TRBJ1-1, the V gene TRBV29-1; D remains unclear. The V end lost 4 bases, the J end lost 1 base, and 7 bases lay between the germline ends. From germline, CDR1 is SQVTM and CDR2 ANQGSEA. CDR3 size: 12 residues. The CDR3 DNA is TGCAGCGTTGGGCGGCAGAACACTGAAGCTTTCTTT. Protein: CSVGRQNTEAFF.